This T cell receptor beta chain was sequenced during a study of T cell responses to AZD1222 COVID-19 vaccine. Sequencing used immunoSEQ multiplex PCR; TCRdb keeps in-frame clones, though not all of them. The sample lists about 110,000 clones; more than 75% were seen once. This CDR3 has 14 residues. V was pared by 5 bases and J by 7 bases, with 14 bases between. The germline gives CDR1 MNHEY, CDR2 SMNVEV (reference sequence). The chain has TRBV27 and TRBJ1-4; D is unclear. The specimen was peripheral blood, collected on day 0 of AZD1222 vaccination. This clonotype was obtained from an adult in good health. The CDR3 spells CASSPRRGGEKLFF. Here the CDR3 DNA reads TGTGCCAGCAGTCCCCGACGAGGAGGTGAAAAACTGTTTTTT.